This T cell receptor beta chain came from a study of blood T cell repertoires in COVID-19. Study-level background: Samples of COVID-19 (acute and convalescent) were obtained from the United States, Italy and Spain. T cells, B-cell-depleted T cells, or PBMCs supplied cDNA or gDNA.

The CDR3 spans 19 residues. The ends were cut back, 0 bases at V and 2 bases at J, with 19 bases in the middle. Germline CDR1 KGHSH, CDR2 LQKENI. In the study's own analysis: Amplification of reference gene primers provided the estimated nucleated cell counts. Clones were read by immunoSEQ multiplex PCR, and TCRdb kept only the in-frame ones, dropping some. The V and J calls and clone size are taken from that table; D and trimming were inferred from the DNA. This sample has approximately 240,000 clones, with 65% to 85% found just once. The chain links TRBV18 to TRBJ2-2, with D maybe TRBD2 (6 bases). This clonotype was sampled from a woman in her 40s with active or convalescent COVID-19. Sequencing was performed on peripheral blood. The CDR3 DNA sequence: TGTGCCAGCTCACCACCGGTCATGGGCGGGGTGACAAACACCGGGGAGCTGTTTTTT. This codes for CASSPPVMGGVTNTGELFF.